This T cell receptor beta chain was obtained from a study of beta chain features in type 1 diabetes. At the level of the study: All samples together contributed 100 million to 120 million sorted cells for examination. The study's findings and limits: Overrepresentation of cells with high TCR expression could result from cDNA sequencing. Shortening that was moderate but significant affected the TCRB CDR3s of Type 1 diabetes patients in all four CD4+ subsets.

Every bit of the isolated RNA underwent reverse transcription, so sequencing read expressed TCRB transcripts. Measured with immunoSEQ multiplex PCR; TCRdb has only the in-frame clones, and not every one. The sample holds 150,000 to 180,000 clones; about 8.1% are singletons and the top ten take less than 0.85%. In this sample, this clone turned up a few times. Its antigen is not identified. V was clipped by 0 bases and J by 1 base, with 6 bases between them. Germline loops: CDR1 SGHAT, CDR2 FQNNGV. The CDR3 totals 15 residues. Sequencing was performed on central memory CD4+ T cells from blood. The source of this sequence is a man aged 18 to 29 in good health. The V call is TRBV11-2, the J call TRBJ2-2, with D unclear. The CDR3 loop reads CASSLESQNTGELFF. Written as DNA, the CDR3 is TGTGCCAGCAGCTTAGAGTCACAGAACACCGGGGAGCTGTTTTTT.